The 20 T cell receptor beta chains listed next were all sequenced from one sample in a study of blood T cell repertoires in COVID-19. The protocol was immunoSEQ multiplex PCR, while the TCRdb copy is restricted to in-frame clones and leaves out a portion. The sample holds a few hundred thousand clones; about 90% are singletons and the top ten take less than 3.5%. Material: peripheral blood. The receptor source for this set is a woman in her 30s with COVID-19, enrolled during active disease.

For the CDR3, the DNA is TGCGCCAGCAGCCAAGGAATAGGGGTTACCTACGAGCAGTACTTC. Its protein product is CASSQGIGVTYEQYF. The chain joins TRBV4-1 to TRBJ2-7, with a possible D match to TRBD1 (5 bases). This CDR3 has 15 residues. Trimming pared 1 base from V and 2 bases from J, leaving 12 bases between. Germline-derived CDR1 and CDR2 are MGHRA and YSYEKL.

The V gene is TRBV7-9, the J gene TRBJ2-5; TRBD2 aligns across 10 bases. Looked up from germline, CDR1 is SEHNR and CDR2 is FQNEAQ (reference sequence). This CDR3 has 15 amino acids. Trimming cost V 5 bases and J 1 base; bases outside gene matches: 4. The CDR3 sequence is CASSPGLALQETQYF. Here the CDR3 DNA reads TGTGCCAGCAGCCCGGGACTAGCGCTCCAAGAGACCCAGTACTTC.

The CDR3 sequence is CASSQDNTVPLRPQHF. The DNA for the CDR3 is TGCGCCAGCAGCCAAGATAATACAGTTCCACTCCGGCCCCAGCATTTT. The chain has TRBV4-1 and TRBJ1-5, with D hard to call. The V end was cut by 0 bases, the J end by 9 bases, with 18 bases between. The CDR3 is 16 residues long. Germline loops: CDR1 MGHRA, CDR2 YSYEKL.

CDR3: CAISEGLAGKEQYV. DNA for the CDR3: TGTGCCATCAGTGAGGGCCTAGCGGGAAAAGAGCAGTACGTC. The V and J genes are TRBV10-3 and TRBJ2-7, with 9 bases fitting TRBD2. CDR3 length equals 14 residues. Germline values: CDR1 ENHRY, CDR2 SYGVKD. Trimming at V came to 2 bases and at J to 7 bases, leaving 6 bases not matched to a gene.

The chain has TRBV5-4 and TRBJ2-3; 12 bases are a match to TRBD2. Germline-derived CDR1 and CDR2 are SGHNT and YYREEE (reference sequence). The CDR3 is 16 amino acids. The trim removed 4 bases at V and 4 bases at J, leaving 7 bases unmatched. CDR3 coding DNA: TGTGCCAGCAGCCCGCGACTAGCGGGGGTGGCAGATACGCAGTATTTT. Translating gives CASSPRLAGVADTQYF.

The chain recombines TRBV11-2 with TRBJ1-6; no clear D gene. This CDR3 region has 13 residues. Germline CDR1 and CDR2: SGHAT and FQNNGV. Deletions cut 1 base from V and 7 bases from J, with 5 bases between. The CDR3 region is CASSLVRNSPLHF. The CDR3 nucleotides are TGTGCCAGCAGCTTAGTACGGAATTCACCCCTCCACTTT.

The rearrangement uses TRBV7-2 and TRBJ2-1, with 7 bases that match TRBD2. Trimming at V came to 1 base and at J to 6 bases, leaving 9 bases not matched to a gene. This CDR3 has 16 residues. Germline V gene sequence: CDR1 SGHTA, CDR2 FQGNSA. The CDR3: CASSLGRAGPGNEQFF. The CDR3 coding sequence is TGTGCCAGCAGCTTAGGTAGAGCGGGGCCTGGCAATGAGCAGTTCTTC.

The V gene is TRBV10-1, the J gene TRBJ2-7; 16 bases agree with TRBD2. Germline values: CDR1 WNHNN, CDR2 SYGVQD (reference sequence). V trimming: 8 bases; J trimming: 2 bases; junction bases outside the gene matches: 15. This CDR3 spans 19 amino acids. The CDR3 sequence is CASGGLAGGTRHRAYEQYV. For the CDR3, the DNA is TGCGCCAGCGGGGGACTAGCGGGAGGGACAAGGCATCGAGCCTACGAGCAGTACGTC.

This chain uses TRBV7-2 with TRBJ1-4; 7 nucleotides align to TRBD1. The CDR3 consists of 15 residues. Germline CDR1 is SGHTA and CDR2 is FQGNSA. V trimming: 1 base; J trimming: 4 bases; junction bases outside the gene matches: 3. The CDR3 loop reads CASSLVQGDNEKLFF. As DNA, the CDR3 is TGTGCCAGCAGCTTAGTTCAGGGGGATAATGAAAAACTGTTTTTT.

The chain carries TRBV9 and TRBJ2-1; D unresolved. Germline CDR1 SGDLS, CDR2 YYNGEE. V was trimmed by 0 bases and J by 9 bases, leaving 7 bases between them. The CDR3 contains 12 residues. Here the CDR3 DNA reads TGTGCCAGCAGCGTAGTCGGAGTTGAGCAGTTCTTC. Its protein is CASSVVGVEQFF.

This sequence joins TRBV6-5 and TRBJ2-1; maybe TRBD2 (6 bases). The CDR3 has 16 amino acids. Per germline, CDR1 MNHEY and CDR2 SVGAGI. Trimming shortened V by 1 base and J by 4 bases, and 14 bases separated the two germline ends. The CDR3: CASSYYGTPPYNEQFF. The CDR3 bases are TGTGCCAGCAGTTACTACGGGACTCCCCCTTACAATGAGCAGTTCTTC.

The chain joins TRBV5-4 to TRBJ1-4; the D is unclear. Trimming pared 2 bases from V and 3 bases from J, leaving 8 bases between. This CDR3 comprises 14 residues. Germline values: CDR1 SGHNT, CDR2 YYREEE (reference sequence). The CDR3 here is CASSFGESNEKLFF. Here the CDR3 DNA reads TGTGCCAGCAGCTTCGGAGAGTCTAATGAAAAACTGTTTTTT.

The chain combines TRBV11-2 with TRBJ1-3, with a tentative D call TRBD1 (6 bases). Trimming took off 5 bases at V and 0 bases at J, with 11 bases between the two ends. The CDR3 length is 15 residues. Germline CDR1 is SGHAT and CDR2 is FQNNGV. CDR3 sequence (DNA): TGTGCCAGCAGCAGAACAGGGAGCTCTGGAAACACCATATATTTT. Protein sequence: CASSRTGSSGNTIYF.

V usage is TRBV12-3 or TRBV12-4 and J usage is TRBJ2-1, with D maybe TRBD2 (6 bases). The CDR3 runs 11 residues. The germline V and J ends were trimmed by 1 base and 14 bases, with 9 bases remaining between them. In nucleotides, the CDR3 is TGTGCCAGCAGTTTAGGACTAGGGAAGTTCTTC. Its protein is CASSLGLGKFF.

This rearrangement joins TRBV3-1 (or the pseudogene TRBV3-2) to TRBJ2-5, with D possibly being TRBD2 (5 bases). The CDR3 sequence is 18 residues long. V shed 0 bases and J shed 0 bases, with 17 bases lying between them. The germline V gene has CDR1 LGHDT and CDR2 YNNKEL (reference sequence). CDR3: CASSQDWSGPLYQETQYF. In nucleotides, the CDR3 is TGTGCCAGCAGCCAAGATTGGAGCGGCCCGCTGTACCAAGAGACCCAGTACTTC.

V gene TRBV30 combines with J gene TRBJ1-2; TRBD1 might be the D (5 bases). The germline CDR1 and CDR2 sequences are GTSNPN and SVGIG (reference sequence). This CDR3 region has 13 residues. The V end lost 1 base, the J end lost 2 bases, and 8 bases lay between the germline ends. The CDR3 here is CAWSGTTNYGYTF. The CDR3, as DNA: TGTGCCTGGAGTGGGACAACGAACTATGGCTACACCTTC.

The V and J genes are TRBV19 and TRBJ1-1, with D maybe TRBD1 (5 bases). There are 17 residues in the CDR3. Germline lookup yields CDR1 LNHDA and CDR2 SQIVND (reference sequence). V lost 0 bases to trimming and J lost 5 bases, with 19 bases between them. The DNA of the CDR3 is TGTGCCAGTAGTATAGATGGGGCCCAAGGCCCCCAAACTGAAGCTTTCTTT. Protein sequence: CASSIDGAQGPQTEAFF.

This chain connects TRBV29-1 to TRBJ2-7, with D possibly TRBD1 on 6 matching bases. CDR3 length equals 13 residues. Trimming removed 4 bases at V and 4 bases at J, with 14 bases between. Germline lookup yields CDR1 SQVTM and CDR2 ANQGSEA. DNA for the CDR3: TGCAGCGTTGTATTGCAGGGGCTTTACGAGCAGTACGTC. This encodes CSVVLQGLYEQYV.

V is TRBV7-9 and J is TRBJ2-4; the D is unclear. The CDR3 consists of 16 residues. CDR1 is SEHNR and CDR2 is FQNEAQ in the germline V gene (reference sequence). V was trimmed by 0 bases and J by 0 bases, leaving 9 bases between them. This CDR3 reads CASSLARVLAKNIQYF. CDR3 DNA: TGTGCCAGCAGCTTAGCGCGAGTCCTAGCCAAAAACATTCAGTACTTC.

This sequence joins TRBV24-1 and TRBJ2-7; 10 bases align to TRBD1. Germline CDR1 reads KGHDR; CDR2 reads SFDVKD. CDR3 length equals 16 residues. Trimming removed 5 bases from V and 3 bases from J; junction bases left unmatched: 9. The chain's CDR3 is CATSGPNRDRGYEQYV. CDR3 coding DNA: TGTGCCACCAGTGGCCCAAACCGGGACAGGGGCTACGAGCAGTACGTC.